This T cell receptor beta chain came from a study of beta chain features in type 1 diabetes. Study findings and constraints: Researchers reported that naive, central memory and Treg TCRB repertoires appeared more similar in patients than in healthy donors. When Type 1 diabetes patients were examined, their TCRB CDR3s proved moderately but significantly shorter in all four CD4+ subsets.

This clone was counted a few times. What it recognizes is unknown. Expressed TCRB transcripts were sequenced because the entire RNA isolate underwent reverse transcription. Repertoires were generated with immunoSEQ multiplex PCR, while TCRdb's copy carries only in-frame clones and drops some. Found here are about 150,000 clones, around 9% of them singletons; the top ten hold 0.7%. Germline trimming cut 5 bases from V and 7 bases from J; bases unmatched to any gene: 12. CDR1 is MNHEY and CDR2 is SVGAGI in the germline V gene. The CDR3 length is 15 residues. Based on CD45RO/CCR7/CD25/CD127/CD95/CD27, CD4+ regulatory, stem cell-like memory, naive and central memory cells were sorted.

V and J are TRBV6-5 and TRBJ1-2; 8 positions agree with TRBD1. Sequencing was performed on central memory CD4+ T cells from blood. The origin of this receptor is a woman in her thirties with type 1 diabetes. CDR3 sequence (DNA): TGTGCCAGCAGTCTCCGGTTGACAGGGGCGGGTGGCTACACCTTC. Its protein is CASSLRLTGAGGYTF.